These T cell receptor beta chains were read from a single sample in a study of shared clonotypes between healthy human individuals. Only in-frame clones appear in the TCRdb table, and some are missing; sequencing was by immunoSEQ multiplex PCR. The table lists millions of clones, 90% to 95% of them singletons, with about 0.13% in the top ten. The sequenced material came from naive CD4+ T cells sorted from blood. Receptors were obtained from a man between 18 and 35 years old in good health. CDR3s include the opening cysteine and the closing phenylalanine or tryptophan. Each record gives: V gene, CDR3 length, CDR3 protein.

v_gene: TRBV7-9; len: 14; CDR3aa: CASSLAGGLYEQYF
v_gene: TRBV5-1; len: 17; CDR3aa: CASSLVLAGGNTDTQYF
v_gene: TRBV4-1; len: 18; CDR3aa: CASSQDGTSASLLREQYF
v_gene: TRBV6-5; len: 12; CDR3aa: CACRSSGNTIYF
v_gene: TRBV19; len: 15; CDR3aa: CASRRGPPPYNEQFF
v_gene: TRBV18; len: 15; CDR3aa: CASSPGTGRTDTQYF
v_gene: TRBV5-1; len: 15; CDR3aa: CASSLGDRVFVKQYF
v_gene: TRBV4-1; len: 18; CDR3aa: CASSQDPTLGRRTDTQYF
v_gene: TRBV5-6; len: 15; CDR3aa: CASSLGGQKNSPLHF
v_gene: TRBV5-1; len: 16; CDR3aa: CASSLDRQGLLNEQFF
v_gene: TRBV9; len: 15; CDR3aa: CASSVRDRAYTEAFF
v_gene: TRBV6-1; len: 16; CDR3aa: CASSELGRVRTGELFF
v_gene: TRBV7-8; len: 14; CDR3aa: CASSQGAQYQPQHF
v_gene: TRBV18; len: 12; CDR3aa: CASSSNRGEAFF
v_gene: TRBV4-1; len: 15; CDR3aa: CASSQIGIGRAEAFF
v_gene: TRBV28; len: 16; CDR3aa: CASSPQPWGSTDTQYF
v_gene: TRBV5-4; len: 11; CDR3aa: CASSPGITQYF
v_gene: TRBV2; len: 13; CDR3aa: CASSERRPFEQYF
v_gene: TRBV9; len: 16; CDR3aa: CASSLLAGSSYNEQFF
v_gene: TRBV5-4; len: 16; CDR3aa: CASSLGTAGTNEKLFF
v_gene: TRBV10-2; len: 16; CDR3aa: CASSEQARQGWSPLHF
v_gene: TRBV6-6; len: 12; CDR3aa: CASSPLNTEAFF
v_gene: TRBV28; len: 11; CDR3aa: CASSWGTEAFF
v_gene: TRBV19; len: 13; CDR3aa: CASRDSANQPQHF
v_gene: TRBV5-1; len: 14; CDR3aa: CASAWTGAQETQYF